These 18 T cell receptor beta chains were all obtained from the same sample, sequenced in a study of T cell responses to AZD1222 COVID-19 vaccine. Sequencing used immunoSEQ multiplex PCR; TCRdb keeps in-frame clones, though not all of them. The data show 95,000 to 110,000 clones, 70% to 90% seen once. This specimen consisted of peripheral blood, obtained 28 days after the second AZD1222 dose. The receptors were sampled from an adult who received the AZD1222 COVID-19 vaccine.

In the case of this clone: Other DNA variants within this sample encode the same CDR3. The rearrangement links TRBV20-1 to TRBJ2-7, with D hard to call. Trimming removed 3 bases at V and 3 bases at J, with 3 bases between. From germline, CDR1 is DFQATT and CDR2 SNEGSKA (reference sequence). This CDR3 has 10 amino acids. The CDR3 region is CSASHYEQYF. The CDR3, as DNA: TGCAGTGCTAGCCACTACGAGCAGTACTTC.

This clone has just one count. J is TRBJ1-1 and V is TRBV29-1, with a possible D match to TRBD1 (5 bases). The CDR3 extends over 13 amino acids. V lost 7 bases, J lost 0 bases, and 12 bases lay in between. Germline V gene lookup returns CDR1 SQVTM and CDR2 ANQGSEA. In DNA form, the CDR3 reads TGCAGCGGTTCCTCGGGGGTGAACACTGAAGCTTTCTTT. As protein: CSGSSGVNTEAFF.

The rearrangement joins TRBV27 to TRBJ2-5; weak D call: TRBD1 (6 bases). CDR3 length: 15 amino acids. Germline CDR1 and CDR2: MNHEY and SMNVEV (reference sequence). The V end lost 7 bases, the J end lost 2 bases, and 17 bases lay between the germline ends. The CDR3 DNA is TGTGCCAGCAATACCCGGGTGGGGGCTCAAGAGACCCAGTACTTC. It translates to CASNTRVGAQETQYF.

This clone has only one observation. V usage is TRBV18 and J usage is TRBJ1-2; D uncertain. Germline V gene sequence: CDR1 KGHSH, CDR2 LQKENI. The V end was cut by 3 bases, the J end by 6 bases, with 17 bases between. This CDR3 region has 15 residues. The CDR3 here is CASSPLAADPNGYTF. CDR3 DNA sequence: TGTGCCAGCTCACCCCTCGCGGCGGACCCCAATGGCTACACCTTC.

The sample holds one count of this clone. The chain carries TRBV24-1 and TRBJ2-2; 10 bases fit TRBD2. CDR1 and CDR2 (germline): KGHDR, SFDVKD. The CDR3 contains 14 residues. With V trimmed by 11 bases and J by 6 bases, 8 bases remained unmatched. CDR3 nucleotides: TGTGCCAGCGGTAGCGGGGGGCTGGCCGGGGAGCTGTTTTTT. This codes for CASGSGGLAGELFF.

This clone showed up just once. The chain combines TRBV12-3 or TRBV12-4 with TRBJ1-2, with D unresolved. V lost 8 bases and J lost 6, with 4 bases in between. The CDR3 spans 9 residues. The DNA for the CDR3 is TGTGCCAGCGGCAATGGCTACACCTTC. Translating gives CASGNGYTF.

The rearrangement uses TRBV18 and TRBJ2-7; 9 nucleotides line up with TRBD1. The CDR3 runs 19 residues. Germline V lookup: CDR1 KGHSH, CDR2 LQKENI. V trimming: 3 bases; J trimming: 4 bases; junction bases outside the gene matches: 19. In nucleotides, the CDR3 is TGTGCCAGCTCACCCCTCGGGACAGGGTCTATTACGGGCGCTTACGAGCAGTACTTC. Protein sequence: CASSPLGTGSITGAYEQYF. Looking up the rest from reference TRBV18 and TRBJ2-7 gives the full variable domain: NAGVMQNPRHLVRRRGQEARLRCSPMKGHSHVYWYRQLPEEGLKFMVYLQKENIIDESGMPKERFSAEFPKEGPSILRIQQVVRGDSAAYFCASSPLGTGSITGAYEQYFGPGTRLTVT.

The sample holds one count of this clone. The chain recombines TRBV19 with TRBJ1-5; the D gene is possibly TRBD1 (5 bases). The V gene lost 7 bases and the J gene lost 0 bases, with 16 bases spanning the gap. From germline, CDR1 is LNHDA and CDR2 SQIVND (reference sequence). This CDR3 is 16 amino acids long. CDR3: CASTSGGDLSNQPQHF. CDR3 nucleotide sequence: TGTGCCAGTACCTCCGGGGGGGACCTTAGCAATCAGCCCCAGCATTTT.

This clone was counted once. The V and J genes are TRBV6-5 and TRBJ1-2; TRBD1 might be the D (6 bases). CDR3 length: 14 amino acids. Deletions cut 11 bases from V and 7 bases from J, with 23 bases between. From germline, CDR1 is MNHEY and CDR2 SVGAGI. In DNA, the CDR3 is TGTGCCGGTCAAACAGGGAGCGGGTCTTCTGGCTACACCTTC. It is translated as CAGQTGSGSSGYTF.

The chain combines TRBV3-1 (or the pseudogene TRBV3-2) with TRBJ1-1; D uncertain. The CDR3 sequence is 15 residues long. In germline, CDR1 is LGHDT, CDR2 YNNKEL (reference sequence). V dropped 2 bases and J dropped 0 bases, with 10 bases sitting between them. CDR3 DNA sequence: TGTGCCAGCAGCCAATGGAATGGGATGAACACTGAAGCTTTCTTT. Its protein is CASSQWNGMNTEAFF.

CDR3 nucleotide sequence: TGTGCCAGCAGCAACGGGGACAGGGGGTATAGTGAGCAGTTCTTC. The encoded protein is CASSNGDRGYSEQFF. The chain employs TRBV11-3 and TRBJ2-1, with TRBD1 matching over 11 bases. There are 15 residues in the CDR3. Germline loops: CDR1 SGHNT, CDR2 YENEEA. V shed 5 bases and J 9 bases; nucleotides not matched to a gene: 9.

The CDR3, as DNA: TGCGCCAGCAGCCCGGGACAGGGAAAAAGGGAGCAGTACTTC. It translates to CASSPGQGKREQYF. The chain is built from TRBV5-1 and TRBJ2-7; TRBD1 matches 9 bases. Germline V gives CDR1 SGHRS, CDR2 YFSETQ. J gave up 7 bases and V 4 bases, and 9 bases lay outside the gene matches. The CDR3 runs 14 residues. Together with reference TRBV5-1 and TRBJ2-7, the CDR3 gives the full variable domain: KAGVTQTPRYLIKTRGQQVTLSCSPISGHRSVSWYQQTPGQGLQFLFEYFSETQRNKGNFPGRFSGRQFSNSRSEMNVSTLELGDSALYLCASSPGQGKREQYFGPGTRLTVT.

This clone was seen more than once but under ten times. J is TRBJ1-4 and V is TRBV7-9, with 10 bases fitting TRBD1. Trimming cost V 5 bases and J 1 base; bases outside gene matches: 13. CDR3 length: 19 amino acids. Germline assignment: CDR1 SEHNR and CDR2 FQNEAQ (reference sequence). The CDR3 loop is CASSRDRGSVRGTNEKLFF. The CDR3 nucleotides read TGTGCCAGCAGCCGGGACAGGGGCTCCGTCCGGGGAACTAATGAAAAACTGTTTTTT. The full variable domain, with the rest looked up from reference TRBV7-9 and TRBJ1-4, is DTGVSQNPRHKITKRGQNVTFRCDPISEHNRLYWYRQTLGQGPEFLTYFQNEAQLEKSRLLSDRFSAERPKGSFSTLEIQRTEQGDSAMYLCASSRDRGSVRGTNEKLFFGSGTQLSVL.

The chain employs TRBV27 and TRBJ2-5; no reliable D call. Germline assignment: CDR1 MNHEY and CDR2 SMNVEV (reference sequence). The CDR3 sequence is 16 residues long. V was clipped by 5 bases and J by 1 base, with 17 bases between them. The CDR3 protein is CASSRAAGTTQETQYF. CDR3 nucleotides: TGTGCCAGCAGTCGGGCGGCAGGAACTACCCAAGAGACCCAGTACTTC.

This sequence joins TRBV2 and TRBJ1-5, with D possibly matching TRBD1 (5 bases). The length of the CDR3 is 15 residues. V was pared by 6 bases and J by 2 bases, with 14 bases between. The germline gives CDR1 SNHLY, CDR2 FYNNEI. The CDR3 sequence is CASSDRDGGNQPQHF. CDR3 coding DNA: TGTGCCAGCAGCGATAGGGACGGGGGCAATCAGCCCCAGCATTTT.

The chain carries TRBV5-8 and TRBJ1-5; D remains unclear. This CDR3 has 14 residues. The V end lost 4 bases, the J end lost 8 bases, and 16 bases lay between the germline ends. Germline values: CDR1 SGHTS, CDR2 YDEGEE. The CDR3 coding sequence is TGTGCCAGCAGCCGTCGACCTCTTAGGGAGCCCCAGCATTTT. Its translation is CASSRRPLREPQHF.

V is TRBV7-9 and J is TRBJ1-2, with TRBD1 matching over 9 bases. The CDR3 contains 15 residues. In germline, CDR1 is SEHNR, CDR2 FQNEAQ (reference sequence). J was trimmed by 5 bases and V by 4 bases; bases with no gene match: 8. CDR3 nucleotide sequence: TGTGCCAGCAGCTCTAACAGGGGGCCGGATTATGGCTACACCTTC. Its protein product is CASSSNRGPDYGYTF. Supplemented by reference TRBV7-9 and TRBJ1-2, the full variable domain reads DTGVSQNPRHKITKRGQNVTFRCDPISEHNRLYWYRQTLGQGPEFLTYFQNEAQLEKSRLLSDRFSAERPKGSFSTLEIQRTEQGDSAMYLCASSSNRGPDYGYTFGSGTRLTVV.

The chain's CDR3 is CASSQVGQAGGYTF. The CDR3 bases are TGTGCCAGCAGCCAAGTGGGACAGGCGGGTGGCTACACCTTC. This chain connects TRBV3-1 (or the pseudogene TRBV3-2) to TRBJ1-2, with 8 bases aligning to TRBD1. The germline gives CDR1 LGHDT, CDR2 YNNKEL (reference sequence). The CDR3 covers 14 residues. The ends lost 1 base at V and 7 bases at J; junction bases unmatched: 5.